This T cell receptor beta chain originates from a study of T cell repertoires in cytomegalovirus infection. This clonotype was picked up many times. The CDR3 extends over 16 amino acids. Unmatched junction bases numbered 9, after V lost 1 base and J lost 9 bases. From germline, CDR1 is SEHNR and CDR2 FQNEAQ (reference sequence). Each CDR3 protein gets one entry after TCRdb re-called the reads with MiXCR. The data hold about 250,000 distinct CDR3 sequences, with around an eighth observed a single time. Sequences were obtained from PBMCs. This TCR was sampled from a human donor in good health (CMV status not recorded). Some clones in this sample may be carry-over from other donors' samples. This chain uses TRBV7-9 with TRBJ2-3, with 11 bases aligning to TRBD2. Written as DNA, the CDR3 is TGTGCCAGCAGCTTAGTTCTAGCGGGGGGCCCGGGAACGCAGTATTTT. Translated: CASSLVLAGGPGTQYF. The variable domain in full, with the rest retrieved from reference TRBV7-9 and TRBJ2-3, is DTGVSQNPRHKITKRGQNVTFRCDPISEHNRLYWYRQTLGQGPEFLTYFQNEAQLEKSRLLSDRFSAERPKGSFSTLEIQRTEQGDSAMYLCASSLVLAGGPGTQYFGPGTRLTVL.